These T cell receptor beta chains were read from a single sample in a study of beta chain features in type 1 diabetes. The data were produced by immunoSEQ multiplex PCR, yet TCRdb's version contains in-frame clones alone and is incomplete. The sample lists 350,000 to 450,000 clones; about 14% were seen once. The sample comprised naive CD4+ T cells from blood. These receptors were obtained from a woman aged 18-35 years in good health. CDR3s include the opening cysteine and the closing phenylalanine or tryptophan. The D gene is left open where the match is weak. Clone sizes are given selectively: once, few, many, or a class where the clone is expanded.

>TRBD2|17|TRBV11-2|.|TRBJ2-2
TGTGCCAGCAGCCCTCGAGGGACTAGCGGCCTGACCGGGGAGCTGTTTTTT
CASSPRGTSGLTGELFF
>TRBD2|16|TRBV5-1|few|TRBJ2-1
TGCGCCAGCTCTGAGGAGGGGAGCGGGAGGTACAATGAGCAGTTCTTC
CASSEEGSGRYNEQFF
>TRBD1|17|TRBV4-3|.|TRBJ1-2
TGCGCCAGCAGCCGAACCTTAGGACAGGCGCGGAGCTATGGCTACACCTTC
CASSRTLGQARSYGYTF
>TRBD1|16|TRBV4-1|few|TRBJ2-2
TGCGCCAGCAGCAACCGACAGGGATCGAACACCGGGGAGCTGTTTTTT
CASSNRQGSNTGELFF
>TRBD1|14|TRBV29-1|few|TRBJ2-7
TGCAGCGCCAAACGGCCGGGACAGGGGACCGAGCAGTACTTC
CSAKRPGQGTEQYF
>.|14|TRBV5-4|once|TRBJ2-7
TGTGCCAGCAGCTTCAAGGCAGGGGTAGGGGAGCAGTACTTC
CASSFKAGVGEQYF
>.|13|TRBV29-1|.|TRBJ2-7
TGCAGCGTGACCCCCAGCGGTTACTACGAGCAGTACTTC
CSVTPSGYYEQYF
>.|15|TRBV7-9|.|TRBJ2-5
TGTGCCAGCAGCTTAGGAGGAGCGGGCCAAGAGACCCAGTACTTC
CASSLGGAGQETQYF
>TRBD2|16|TRBV19|.|TRBJ2-1
TGTGCCAGTAGTATGACTAGCGGGAGGCAATACAATGAGCAGTTCTTC
CASSMTSGRQYNEQFF
>TRBD2|15|TRBV6-5|.|TRBJ2-5
TGTGCCAGCAGTTATTCTAGCGGGAGCGGAGAGACCCAGTACTTC
CASSYSSGSGETQYF
>.|14|TRBV19|.|TRBJ1-5
TGTGCCAGTAGTATAATGGGAGTAGGTCAGCCCCAGCATTTT
CASSIMGVGQPQHF
>.|15|TRBV5-1|.|TRBJ2-1
TGCGCCAGCAGTTCGGGGTTCAGCTCCTACAATGAGCAGTTCTTC
CASSSGFSSYNEQFF
>.|15|TRBV10-3|.|TRBJ1-2
TGTGCCATCAGTGAGTCGGGCAGCTCGACCTATGGCTACACCTTC
CAISESGSSTYGYTF
>TRBD1|16|TRBV5-1|.|TRBJ1-5
TGCGCCAGCAGCTTGGGAGGACAGGGGGGCAATCAGCCCCAGCATTTT
CASSLGGQGGNQPQHF
>.|14|TRBV2|.|TRBJ1-1
TGTGCCAGCGGCAAGCTGGGGGGAGCCACTGAAGCTTTCTTT
CASGKLGGATEAFF
>TRBD2|16|TRBV6-6|.|TRBJ2-5
TGTGCCAGCAGTTACCCGAGAGCGGGAGGGAGAGAGACCCAGTACTTC
CASSYPRAGGRETQYF
>.|11|TRBV28|few|TRBJ1-4
TGTGCCAGCAAGGTGGAGGGAAAACTGTTTTTT
CASKVEGKLFF
>TRBD1|14|TRBV5-1|.|TRBJ1-1
TGCGCCAGCAGACCCACAGGGGGGAACACTGAAGCTTTCTTT
CASRPTGGNTEAFF
>TRBD1|14|TRBV25-1|.|TRBJ2-7
TGTGCCAGCAGTGCGGGACAGGGGAACCACGAGCAGTACTTC
CASSAGQGNHEQYF
>TRBD1|16|TRBV28|.|TRBJ2-7
TGTGCCAGCAGTTTAGGGACAGGTCTCGGAGCCTACGAGCAGTACTTC
CASSLGTGLGAYEQYF
>TRBD1|16|TRBV30|.|TRBJ2-5
TGTGCCTGGAGTGCAAGCCCGACAGGGGGCATGGAGACCCAGTACTTC
CAWSASPTGGMETQYF
>TRBD1|13|TRBV19|.|TRBJ1-5
TGTGCCACCTCGGGACAGGGGGTTCAGCCCCAGCATTTT
CATSGQGVQPQHF
>.|12|TRBV29-1|few|TRBJ1-5
TGCAGCGTTGGGACAGATTATCAGCCCCAGCATTTT
CSVGTDYQPQHF
>.|14|TRBV30|few|TRBJ2-5
TGTGCCTGGACTCCTTGGGAGCGGCAAGAGACCCAGTACTTC
CAWTPWERQETQYF
>.|16|TRBV27|few|TRBJ2-2
TGTGCCAGCAGTTTAATCCGCGCCCCAAACACCGGGGAGCTGTTTTTT
CASSLIRAPNTGELFF
>TRBD1|17|TRBV15|few|TRBJ2-1
TGTGCCACCAGCAGAGCTGACAGGGTTTCAATTTACAATGAGCAGTTCTTC
CATSRADRVSIYNEQFF
>.|15|TRBV18|.|TRBJ2-5
TGTGCCAGCTCACCATCAACAGTATACCAAGAGACCCAGTACTTC
CASSPSTVYQETQYF
>.|14|TRBV9|.|TRBJ2-3
TGTGCCAGCAGCGTAGGGGCAGGTTCAGATACGCAGTATTTT
CASSVGAGSDTQYF
>TRBD2|16|TRBV7-2|few|TRBJ2-7
TGTGCCAGCAGCTTAACACTAGCGGAGCCAACCTACGAGCAGTACTTC
CASSLTLAEPTYEQYF
>.|16|TRBV15|few|TRBJ2-3
TGTGCCACCAGCAGAGAGTGGGTCCTAGCAACAGATACGCAGTATTTT
CATSREWVLATDTQYF
>TRBD1|13|TRBV18|few|TRBJ2-5
TGTGCCAGCTCACCGACAGGGAGAGAGACCCAGTACTTC
CASSPTGRETQYF
>.|14|TRBV15|.|TRBJ2-5
TGTGCCACCAGCAGAGATCAGGGTCAAGAGACCCAGTACTTC
CATSRDQGQETQYF
>.|15|TRBV2|.|TRBJ1-1
TGTGCCAGCAGTGAAATTGCGCTAATGAACACTGAAGCTTTCTTT
CASSEIALMNTEAFF
>.|12|TRBV11-2|.|TRBJ1-2
TGTGCCAGCAGCTTAATCACAGGTGGCTACACCTTC
CASSLITGGYTF
>TRBD2|17|TRBV25-1|.|TRBJ2-2
TGTGCCAGCAAGGGACTAGCGGGAGCGGGGGACACCGGGGAGCTGTTTTTT
CASKGLAGAGDTGELFF
>TRBD2|15|TRBV7-9|few|TRBJ2-5
TGTGCCAGCACCCCGACTAGCGGGAACCAAGAGACCCAGTACTTC
CASTPTSGNQETQYF
>TRBD2|14|TRBV9|.|TRBJ2-5
TGTGCCAGCAGCGTTCGGGGGGTTTGGGAGACCCAGTACTTC
CASSVRGVWETQYF
>TRBD2|19|TRBV9|.|TRBJ2-1
TGTGCCAGCAGCTCTTCAGCGGGAGGGGGTCCCTTCTCCTACAATGAGCAGTTCTTC
CASSSSAGGGPFSYNEQFF
>.|13|TRBV29-1|few|TRBJ1-1
TGCAGCGCGGCAGGGTTGTTTGGTTCTGAAGCTTTCTTT
CSAAGLFGSEAFF
>.|14|TRBV15|few|TRBJ1-2
TGTGCCACCAGCAGAGATCCCCAGGCCTATGGCTACACCTTC
CATSRDPQAYGYTF
>TRBD2|15|TRBV28|few|TRBJ2-7
TGTGCCAGCAGCGTCATAGCGGGAGGGATCTACGAGCAGTACTTC
CASSVIAGGIYEQYF
>TRBD1|14|TRBV28|.|TRBJ2-5
TGTGCCAGCAGTTTGCAGGACAGGTCAGGGACCCAGTACTTC
CASSLQDRSGTQYF
>.|15|TRBV6-5|.|TRBJ1-1
TGTGCCAGCAGTCCCCAGAGGGATCGGAACACTGAAGCTTTCTTT
CASSPQRDRNTEAFF
>TRBD2|14|TRBV7-8|.|TRBJ2-7
TGTGCCAGCAGCCCGCGGGAGGGCCCCTACGAGCAGTACTTC
CASSPREGPYEQYF
>.|12|TRBV28|.|TRBJ1-2
TGTGCCAGCAGTTTGACGGCGGAGGGCTACACCTTC
CASSLTAEGYTF
>.|14|TRBV19|.|TRBJ1-2
TGTGCCAGTACCCCACTAGGCGCGAACTATGGCTACACCTTC
CASTPLGANYGYTF
>TRBD1|14|TRBV2|few|TRBJ1-2
TGTGCCAGCAGCGCGACAGGGGGGAACTATGGCTACACCTTC
CASSATGGNYGYTF
>TRBD2|13|TRBV14|.|TRBJ2-7
TGTGCCAGCAGCGGGGCAACGGGAGGCGAGCAGTACTTC
CASSGATGGEQYF
>TRBD2|17|TRBV11-3|.|TRBJ2-3
TGTGCCAGCAGCGCCCGACCACTAGCGGGCTACACAGATACGCAGTATTTT
CASSARPLAGYTDTQYF
>TRBD2|14|TRBV7-6|.|TRBJ2-7
TGTGCCAGCAGCCTCCAGCGGGGGTCCTACGAGCAGTACTTC
CASSLQRGSYEQYF
>TRBD2|15|TRBV7-9|.|TRBJ2-7
TGTGCCAGCAGCTCCCCCGGGGGGGTGCCCTACGAGCAGTACTTC
CASSSPGGVPYEQYF
>TRBD2|18|TRBV11-1|few|TRBJ2-7
TGTGCCAGCAGCTTACCTAGGACTAGCGGGTTTCTCTCCTACGAGCAGTACTTC
CASSLPRTSGFLSYEQYF
>TRBD2|16|TRBV11-2|.|TRBJ2-7
TGTGCCAGCAGCCAGGGACTAGCGGGAGGCCCCTACGAGCAGTACTTC
CASSQGLAGGPYEQYF
>.|13|TRBV7-9|.|TRBJ2-3
TGTGCCAGCAGCGTAACCGGTATTGGTACGCAGTATTTT
CASSVTGIGTQYF